This TCR beta chain was retrieved from a study of T-cell reconstitution after alpha-beta-depleted transplantation in children. CDR1 is SGHTA, CDR2 FQGTGA, per germline. V was cut by 3 bases and J by 0 bases, with 15 bases left in between. The CDR3 is 16 residues long. Library preparation (for TCRbeta) was performed with unique molecular identifiers. TCRdb reanalysed the PCR reads using MiXCR and keeps one entry per CDR3 protein. The table records 450,000 to 500,000 distinct CDR3 sequences, around 13% of them present only once. The sample here was PBMCs from the stem cell graft donor, taken from the stem cell graft. This sequence was found in a human donor who donated a stem cell graft to a child with combined immunodeficiency. The chain joins TRBV7-3 to TRBJ2-7; TRBD1 might be the D (6 bases). The CDR3 region is CASSFSGEGGSYEQYF. Written as DNA, the CDR3 is TGTGCCAGCAGCTTTTCAGGGGAAGGGGGCTCCTACGAGCAGTACTTC.